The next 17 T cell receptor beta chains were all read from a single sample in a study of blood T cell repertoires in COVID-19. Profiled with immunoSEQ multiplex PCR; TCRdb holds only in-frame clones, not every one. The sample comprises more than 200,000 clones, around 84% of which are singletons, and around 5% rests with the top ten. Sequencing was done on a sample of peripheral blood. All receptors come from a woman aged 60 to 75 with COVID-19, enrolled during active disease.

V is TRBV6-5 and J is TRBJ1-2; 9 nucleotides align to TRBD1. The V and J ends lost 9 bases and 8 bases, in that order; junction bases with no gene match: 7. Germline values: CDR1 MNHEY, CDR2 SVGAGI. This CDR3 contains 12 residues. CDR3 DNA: TGTGCCAGTAACCGGGACAGGGAGGGCTACACCTTC. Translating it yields CASNRDREGYTF.

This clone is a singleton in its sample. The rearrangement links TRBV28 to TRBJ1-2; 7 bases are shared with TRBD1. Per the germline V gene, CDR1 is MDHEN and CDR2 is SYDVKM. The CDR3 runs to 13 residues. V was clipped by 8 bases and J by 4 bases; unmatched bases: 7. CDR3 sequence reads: CASRTGAFYGYTF. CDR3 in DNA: TGTGCCAGCCGGACAGGAGCTTTCTATGGCTACACCTTC.

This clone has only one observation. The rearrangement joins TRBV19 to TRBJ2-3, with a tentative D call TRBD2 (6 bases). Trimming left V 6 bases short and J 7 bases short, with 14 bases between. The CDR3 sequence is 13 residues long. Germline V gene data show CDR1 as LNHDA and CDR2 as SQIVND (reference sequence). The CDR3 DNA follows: TGTGCCAGTAGCCTAAAAGCGGGTCATACGCAGTATTTT. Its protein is CASSLKAGHTQYF.

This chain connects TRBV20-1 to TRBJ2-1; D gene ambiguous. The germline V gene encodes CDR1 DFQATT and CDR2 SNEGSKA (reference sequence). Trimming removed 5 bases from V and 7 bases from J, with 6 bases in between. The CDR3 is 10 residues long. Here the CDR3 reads CSAAANEQFF. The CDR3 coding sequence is TGCAGTGCTGCCGCGAATGAGCAGTTCTTC.

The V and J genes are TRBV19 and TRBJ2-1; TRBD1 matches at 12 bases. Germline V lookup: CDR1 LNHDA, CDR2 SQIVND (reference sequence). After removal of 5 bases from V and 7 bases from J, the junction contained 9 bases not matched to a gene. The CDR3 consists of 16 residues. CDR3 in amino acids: CASSAPGTGGLNEQFF. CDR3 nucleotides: TGTGCCAGTAGTGCACCCGGGACAGGGGGCTTAAATGAGCAGTTCTTC.

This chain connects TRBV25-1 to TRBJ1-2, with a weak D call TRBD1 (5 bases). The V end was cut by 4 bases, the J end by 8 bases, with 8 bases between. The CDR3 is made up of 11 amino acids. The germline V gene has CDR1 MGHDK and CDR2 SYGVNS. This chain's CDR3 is CASSAGYGYTF. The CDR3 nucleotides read TGTGCCAGCAGTGCAGGGTACGGCTACACCTTC.

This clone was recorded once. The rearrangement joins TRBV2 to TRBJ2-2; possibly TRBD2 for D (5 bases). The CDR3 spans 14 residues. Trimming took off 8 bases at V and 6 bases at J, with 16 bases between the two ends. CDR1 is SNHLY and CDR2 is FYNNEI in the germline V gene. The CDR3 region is CASFLDSGAGELFF. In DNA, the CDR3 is TGTGCCAGCTTTTTGGACTCTGGGGCCGGGGAGCTGTTTTTT.

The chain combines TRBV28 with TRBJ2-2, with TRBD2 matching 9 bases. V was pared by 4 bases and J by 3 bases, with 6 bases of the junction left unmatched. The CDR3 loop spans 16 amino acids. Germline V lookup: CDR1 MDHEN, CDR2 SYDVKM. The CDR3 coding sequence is TGTGCCAGCAGTTCCCGACTAGCGGAGCACACCGGGGAGCTGTTTTTT. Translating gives CASSSRLAEHTGELFF.

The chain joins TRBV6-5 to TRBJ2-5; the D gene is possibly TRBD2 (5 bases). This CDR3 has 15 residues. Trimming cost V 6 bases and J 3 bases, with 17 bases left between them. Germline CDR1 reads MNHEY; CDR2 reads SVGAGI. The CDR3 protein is CASSRNGMREETQYF. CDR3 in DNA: TGTGCCAGCAGCCGAAACGGGATGAGGGAAGAGACCCAGTACTTC.

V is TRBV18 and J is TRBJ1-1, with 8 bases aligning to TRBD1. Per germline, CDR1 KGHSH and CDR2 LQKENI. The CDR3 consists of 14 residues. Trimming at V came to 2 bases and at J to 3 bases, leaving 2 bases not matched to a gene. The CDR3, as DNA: TGTGCCAGCTCACCAGCAGGGGGCTACACTGAAGCTTTCTTT. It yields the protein CASSPAGGYTEAFF. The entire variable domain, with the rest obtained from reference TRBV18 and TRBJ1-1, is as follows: NAGVMQNPRHLVRRRGQEARLRCSPMKGHSHVYWYRQLPEEGLKFMVYLQKENIIDESGMPKERFSAEFPKEGPSILRIQQVVRGDSAAYFCASSPAGGYTEAFFGQGTRLTVV.

This CDR3 is CASSWVGGQETQYF. The CDR3 DNA reads as TGCGCCAGCAGCTGGGTAGGGGGTCAGGAGACCCAGTACTTC. The chain links TRBV5-1 to TRBJ2-5; D might be TRBD1 (6 bases). Trimming took off 3 bases at V and 5 bases at J, with 14 bases between the two ends. The CDR3 is 14 residues long. CDR1 is SGHRS and CDR2 is YFSETQ in the germline V gene.

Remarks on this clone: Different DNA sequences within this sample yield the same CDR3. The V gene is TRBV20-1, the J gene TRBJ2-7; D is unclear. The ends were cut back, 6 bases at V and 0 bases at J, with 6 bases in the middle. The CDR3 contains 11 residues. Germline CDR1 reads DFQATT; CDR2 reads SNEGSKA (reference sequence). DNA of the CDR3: TGCAGTGCCCTTAGCTCCTACGAGCAGTACTTC. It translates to CSALSSYEQYF.

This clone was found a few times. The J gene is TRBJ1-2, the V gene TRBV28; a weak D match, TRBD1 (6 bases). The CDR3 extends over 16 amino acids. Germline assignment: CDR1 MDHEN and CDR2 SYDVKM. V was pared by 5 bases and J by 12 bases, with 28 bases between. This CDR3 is CASSPYSGQTSLEDTF. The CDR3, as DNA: TGTGCCAGCAGTCCCTATTCCGGACAGACCTCTCTAGAGGACACCTTC.

DNA of the CDR3: TGCGCCAGCAGCGGGACTAGCGGGACGCCCACAGATACGCAGTATTTT. This gives the protein CASSGTSGTPTDTQYF. The chain employs TRBV5-1 and TRBJ2-3; 13 nucleotides line up with TRBD2. V trimming: 4 bases; J trimming: 2 bases; junction bases outside the gene matches: 4. CDR1 and CDR2 from the germline V gene are SGHRS and YFSETQ. The CDR3 length is 16 residues.

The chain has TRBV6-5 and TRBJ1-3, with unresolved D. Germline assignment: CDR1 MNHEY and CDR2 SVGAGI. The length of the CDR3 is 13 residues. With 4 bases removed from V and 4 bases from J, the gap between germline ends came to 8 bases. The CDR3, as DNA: TGTGCCAGCAGTTCGGGTACCGGAAACACCATATATTTT. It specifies CASSSGTGNTIYF.

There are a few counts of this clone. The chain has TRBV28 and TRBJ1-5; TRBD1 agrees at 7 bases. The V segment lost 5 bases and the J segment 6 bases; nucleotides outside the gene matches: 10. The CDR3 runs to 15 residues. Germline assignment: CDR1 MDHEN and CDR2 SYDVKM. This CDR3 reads CASSPITGVGQPQHF. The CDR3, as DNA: TGTGCCAGCAGTCCAATCACAGGGGTGGGTCAGCCCCAGCATTTT.

The CDR3 bases are TGTGCCAGCAGATCCGGAGAGGGGCTAGCGGGAGGGCCCAAAAACATTCAGTACTTC. Amino acids: CASRSGEGLAGGPKNIQYF. This rearrangement joins TRBV28 to TRBJ2-4, with 12 nucleotides matching TRBD2. The V gene end was trimmed by 6 bases and the J gene end by 2 bases; junction bases not matched to a gene: 14. The CDR3 totals 19 residues. The germline gives CDR1 MDHEN, CDR2 SYDVKM.